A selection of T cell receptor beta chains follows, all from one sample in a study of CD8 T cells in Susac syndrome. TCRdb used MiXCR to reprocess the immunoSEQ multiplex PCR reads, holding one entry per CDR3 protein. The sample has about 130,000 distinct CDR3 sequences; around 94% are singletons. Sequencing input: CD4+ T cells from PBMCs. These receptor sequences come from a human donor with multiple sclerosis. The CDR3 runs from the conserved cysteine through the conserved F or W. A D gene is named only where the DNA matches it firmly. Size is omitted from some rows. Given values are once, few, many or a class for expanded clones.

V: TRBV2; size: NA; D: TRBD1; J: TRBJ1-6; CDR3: CASLTRGQGNSPLHF; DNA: TGTGCCAGTCTAACACGAGGACAGGGGAATTCACCCCTCCACTTT
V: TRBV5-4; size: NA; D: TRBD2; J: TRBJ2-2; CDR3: CASSLSPRIGTSAIRTGELFF; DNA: TGTGCCAGCAGCTTATCGCCCAGAATCGGGACTAGCGCCATCCGCACCGGGGAGCTGTTTTTT
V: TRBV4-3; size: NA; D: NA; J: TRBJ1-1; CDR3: CASSRTAFNLSAEAFF; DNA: TGCGCCAGCAGCCGGACAGCCTTCAATTTGTCCGCTGAAGCTTTCTTT
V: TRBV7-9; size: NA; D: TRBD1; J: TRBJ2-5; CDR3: CASSPRDRLQETQYF; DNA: TGTGCCAGCAGCCCCCGGGACAGGCTTCAAGAGACCCAGTACTTC
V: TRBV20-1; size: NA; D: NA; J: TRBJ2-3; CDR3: CSASRWGPDTQYF; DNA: TGCAGTGCTTCCCGGTGGGGGCCGGATACGCAGTATTTT
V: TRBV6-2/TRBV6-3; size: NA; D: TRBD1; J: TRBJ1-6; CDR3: CASSYRTGQVNSPLHF; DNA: TGTGCCAGCAGTTATCGGACAGGTCAAGTGAATTCACCCCTCCACTTT
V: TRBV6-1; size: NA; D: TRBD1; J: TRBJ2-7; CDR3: CASRISGTGYSYEQYF; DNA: TGTGCCAGCAGAATAAGCGGGACAGGGTACTCCTACGAGCAGTACTTC
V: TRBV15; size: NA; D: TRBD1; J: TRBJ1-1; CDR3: CATSTPDRETEAFF; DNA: TGTGCCACCAGCACTCCAGACAGGGAGACTGAAGCTTTCTTT
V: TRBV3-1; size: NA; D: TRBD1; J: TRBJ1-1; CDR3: CASSLGGFEAFF; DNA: TGTGCCAGCAGTCTAGGGGGCTTTGAAGCTTTCTTT
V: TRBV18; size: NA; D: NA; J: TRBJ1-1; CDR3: CASSPPWGSTEAFF; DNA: TGTGCCAGCTCACCACCGTGGGGCAGCACTGAAGCTTTCTTT
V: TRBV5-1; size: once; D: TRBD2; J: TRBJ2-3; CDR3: CASSAKQLAGKADTQYF; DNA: TGCGCCAGCAGCGCCAAACAACTAGCGGGAAAGGCAGATACGCAGTATTTT
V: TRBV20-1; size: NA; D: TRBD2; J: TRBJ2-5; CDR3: CSARDRASGTVLETQYF; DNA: TGCAGTGCTAGAGATCGGGCTAGCGGGACTGTGTTGGAGACCCAGTACTTC
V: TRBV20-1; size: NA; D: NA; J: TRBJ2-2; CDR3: CSAREVAAGELFF; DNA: TGCAGTGCTAGAGAGGTGGCAGCCGGGGAGCTGTTTTTT
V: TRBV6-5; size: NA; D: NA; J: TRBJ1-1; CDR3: CASRGISFPNTEAFF; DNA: TGTGCCAGCAGAGGGATTAGTTTTCCGAACACTGAAGCTTTCTTT
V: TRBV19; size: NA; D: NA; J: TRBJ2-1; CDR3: CASSIAGEGYNEQFF; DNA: TGTGCCAGTAGTATTGCAGGGGAGGGATACAATGAGCAGTTCTTC
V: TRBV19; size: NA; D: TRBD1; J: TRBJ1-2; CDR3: CASSKGDRTNYGYTF; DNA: TGTGCCAGTAGTAAGGGGGACAGGACTAACTATGGCTACACCTTC
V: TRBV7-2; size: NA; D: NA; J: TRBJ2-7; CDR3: CASSFSSYEQYF; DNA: TGTGCCAGCAGCTTTAGCTCCTACGAGCAGTACTTC
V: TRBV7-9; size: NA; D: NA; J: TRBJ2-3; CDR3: CASSWLPPDTQYF; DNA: TGTGCCAGCAGCTGGTTACCGCCCGATACGCAGTATTTT
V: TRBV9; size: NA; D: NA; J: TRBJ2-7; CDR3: CASSAGAQPYEQYF; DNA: TGTGCCAGCAGCGCAGGGGCGCAGCCCTACGAGCAGTACTTC
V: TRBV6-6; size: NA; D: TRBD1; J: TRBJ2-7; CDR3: CASSYLGTGEQYF; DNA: TGTGCCAGCAGTTACTTGGGGACAGGGGAGCAGTACTTC
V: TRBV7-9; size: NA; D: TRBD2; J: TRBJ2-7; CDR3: CAASTSGRGYYEQYF; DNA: TGTGCCGCCAGTACTAGCGGGAGGGGGTACTACGAGCAGTACTTC
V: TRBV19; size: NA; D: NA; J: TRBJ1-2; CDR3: CASSNLYALVTF; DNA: TGTGCCAGTTCTAACCTCTACGCCTTGGTGACCTTC
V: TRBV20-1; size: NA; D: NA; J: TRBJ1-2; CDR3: CSARDHSGFRGYTF; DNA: TGCAGTGCTAGAGATCATTCAGGGTTTCGCGGCTACACCTTC
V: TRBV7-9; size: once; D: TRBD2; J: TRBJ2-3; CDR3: CASSPLAGGPTDTQYF; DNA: TGTGCCAGCAGTCCTCTAGCGGGGGGCCCCACAGATACGCAGTATTTT
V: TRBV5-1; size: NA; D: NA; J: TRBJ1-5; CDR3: CASSLTVNQPQHF; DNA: TGCGCCAGCAGCTTAACGGTAAATCAGCCCCAGCATTTT
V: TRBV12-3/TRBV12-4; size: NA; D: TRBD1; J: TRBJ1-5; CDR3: CASSRTGSGQPQHF; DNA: TGTGCCAGCAGTCGGACAGGGAGCGGTCAGCCCCAGCATTTT
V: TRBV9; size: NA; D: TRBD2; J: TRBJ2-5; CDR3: CASSLLSGSPQETQYF; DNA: TGTGCCAGCAGCTTACTTAGCGGGAGTCCTCAAGAGACCCAGTACTTC
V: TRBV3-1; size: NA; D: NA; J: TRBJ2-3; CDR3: CASSPRDTSTDTQYF; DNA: TGTGCCAGCAGCCCCCGGGACACGAGTACAGATACGCAGTATTTT
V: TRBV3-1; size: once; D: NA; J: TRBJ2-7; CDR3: CASSQLYRYEQYF; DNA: TGTGCCAGCAGCCAACTGTACCGCTACGAGCAGTACTTC
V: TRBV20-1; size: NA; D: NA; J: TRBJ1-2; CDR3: CSAPQDYYGYTF; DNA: TGCAGTGCTCCCCAAGACTACTATGGCTACACCTTC
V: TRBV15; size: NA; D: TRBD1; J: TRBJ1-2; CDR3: CATSRDGTVGTGYGYTF; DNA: TGTGCCACCAGCAGAGATGGGACAGTCGGGACCGGCTATGGCTACACCTTC
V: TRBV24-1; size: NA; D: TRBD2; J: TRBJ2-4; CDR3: CATSVGASGAKNIQYF; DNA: TGTGCCACCAGCGTTGGGGCTAGCGGAGCCAAAAACATTCAGTACTTC
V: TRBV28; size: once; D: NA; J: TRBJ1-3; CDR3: CASSFGTSISGNTIYF; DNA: TGTGCCAGCAGTTTTGGGACATCTATCTCTGGAAACACCATATATTTT
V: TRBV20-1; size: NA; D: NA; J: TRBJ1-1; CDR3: CSARGSSANTEAFF; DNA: TGCAGTGCTAGAGGGTCATCGGCGAACACTGAAGCTTTCTTT
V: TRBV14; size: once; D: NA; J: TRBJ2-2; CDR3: CASSYRANTGELFF; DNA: TGTGCCAGCAGCTACAGGGCGAACACCGGGGAGCTGTTTTTT
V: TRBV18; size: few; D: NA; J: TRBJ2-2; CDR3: CASSTVTGELFF; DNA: TGTGCCAGCTCAACAGTCACCGGGGAGCTGTTTTTT
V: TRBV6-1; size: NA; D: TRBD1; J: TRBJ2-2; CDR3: CASSEFGGTGNTGELFF; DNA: TGTGCCAGCAGTGAATTTGGTGGGACAGGGAACACCGGGGAGCTGTTTTTT
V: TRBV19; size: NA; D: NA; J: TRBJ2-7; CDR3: CASSRTDPPLYEQYF; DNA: TGTGCCAGTAGTAGGACAGATCCCCCTCTCTACGAGCAGTACTTC
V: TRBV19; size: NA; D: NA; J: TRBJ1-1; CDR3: CASSISWERVYTEAFF; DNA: TGTGCCAGTAGTATATCTTGGGAGAGGGTCTACACTGAAGCTTTCTTT
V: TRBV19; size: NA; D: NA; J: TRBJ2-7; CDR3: CATGRGSSYEQYF; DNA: TGTGCCACCGGGCGTGGAAGCTCCTACGAGCAGTACTTC
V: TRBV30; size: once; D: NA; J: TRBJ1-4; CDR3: CAWANNEKLFF; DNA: TGTGCCTGGGCCAATAATGAAAAACTGTTTTTT
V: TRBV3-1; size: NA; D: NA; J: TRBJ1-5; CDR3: CASSQGGRPNQPQHF; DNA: TGTGCCAGCAGCCAAGGGGGCAGGCCCAATCAGCCCCAGCATTTT
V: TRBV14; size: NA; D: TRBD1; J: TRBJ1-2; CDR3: CASSHRQRLQGGYGYTF; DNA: TGTGCCAGCAGCCACCGCCAGCGCCTACAGGGGGGCTATGGCTACACCTTC
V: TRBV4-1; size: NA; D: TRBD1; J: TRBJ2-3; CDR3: CASSPTPYRGSTDTQYF; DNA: TGCGCCAGCAGCCCGACCCCCTACAGGGGGAGCACAGATACGCAGTATTTT
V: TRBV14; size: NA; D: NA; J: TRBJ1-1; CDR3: CASSDDTEAFF; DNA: TGTGCCAGCAGCGATGACACTGAAGCTTTCTTT
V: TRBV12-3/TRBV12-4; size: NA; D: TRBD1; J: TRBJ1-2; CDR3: CASSLSGGAYGYTF; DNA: TGTGCCAGCAGTTTATCAGGGGGCGCCTATGGCTACACCTTC
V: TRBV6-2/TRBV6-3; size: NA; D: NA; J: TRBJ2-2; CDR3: CASSVLRRGELFF; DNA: TGTGCCAGCAGTGTCCTCCGACGGGGGGAGCTGTTTTTT
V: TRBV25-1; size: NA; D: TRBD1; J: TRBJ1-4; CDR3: CASSETRDRAREKLFF; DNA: TGTGCCAGCAGTGAGACTCGGGACAGGGCTCGAGAAAAACTGTTTTTT
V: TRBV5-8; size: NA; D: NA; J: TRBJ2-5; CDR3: CASSWTISRETQYF; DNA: TGTGCCAGCAGCTGGACTATCTCCAGGGAGACCCAGTACTTC
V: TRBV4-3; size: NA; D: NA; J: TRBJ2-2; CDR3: CASSHPGRRSGELFF; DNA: TGCGCCAGCAGCCACCCGGGACGTCGGTCCGGGGAGCTGTTTTTT